These T cell receptor beta chains were read from a single sample in a study of OX40 agonist ivuxolimab in advanced cancers. Libraries were prepared by immunoSEQ multiplex PCR; TCRdb keeps only in-frame clonotypes and omits some of them. The table has about 27,000 clones, about 81% seen once. Sequenced material: CD4+ or CD8+ T cells sorted from blood, taken in a trial of the OX40 agonist ivuxolimab. Source of these receptors: an adult with an advanced solid tumor such as melanoma, head and neck, liver or kidney cancer. Each CDR3 is given with its conserved first and last residue. Fields, in order: D gene, clone size, V gene, J gene, CDR3 protein, CDR3 DNA. The D gene is left open where the match is weak. Not all rows give a size; the values are once, few, many and, for expanded clones, a class.

>NA|NA|TRBV5-1|TRBJ2-7
CASSLPAWAPYEQYF
TGCGCCAGCAGCCTGCCTGCTTGGGCGCCCTACGAGCAGTACTTC
>NA|NA|TRBV27|TRBJ2-1
CASSLADSYNEQFF
TGTGCCAGCAGTTTAGCGGACAGCTACAATGAGCAGTTCTTC
>TRBD2|NA|TRBV6-4|TRBJ2-2
CASSDSTSGGTGELFF
TGTGCCAGCAGTGACTCGACTAGCGGGGGCACCGGGGAGCTGTTTTTT
>NA|NA|TRBV6-1|TRBJ2-7
CASSEIGAHYEQYF
TGTGCCAGCAGTGAAATCGGGGCCCACTACGAGCAGTACTTC
>TRBD1|NA|TRBV7-6|TRBJ2-7
CASSSGTGGKGSYEQYF
TGTGCCAGCAGCAGCGGGACAGGGGGCAAAGGCTCCTACGAGCAGTACTTC
>TRBD1|NA|TRBV6-5|TRBJ2-1
CASSYSPGQYNEQFF
TGTGCCAGCAGTTACTCGCCGGGACAGTACAATGAGCAGTTCTTC
>NA|NA|TRBV11-2|TRBJ2-7
CASSYGYEQYF
TGTGCCAGCAGCTATGGGTACGAGCAGTACTTC
>TRBD2|NA|TRBV27|TRBJ2-5
CANSLFWEGQETQYF
TGTGCCAACAGTTTATTCTGGGAGGGCCAAGAGACCCAGTACTTC
>TRBD2|NA|TRBV7-3|TRBJ2-1
CASSQAGDYNEQFF
TGTGCCAGCAGTCAAGCGGGGGACTACAATGAGCAGTTCTTC
>TRBD1|NA|TRBV7-9|TRBJ1-4
CASQGGQGNEKLFF
TGTGCCAGCCAAGGGGGACAGGGCAATGAAAAACTGTTTTTT
>NA|NA|TRBV2|TRBJ2-5
CASSERKGWREAQYF
TGTGCCAGCAGTGAAAGGAAGGGTTGGCGAGAGGCCCAGTACTTC
>NA|NA|TRBV6-5|TRBJ1-5
CASSYDGFQPQHF
TGTGCCAGCAGTTATGATGGTTTTCAGCCCCAGCATTTT
>TRBD1|NA|TRBV2|TRBJ1-6
CASIRTGDNSPLHF
TGTGCCAGCATCCGGACAGGGGATAATTCACCCCTCCACTTT
>NA|NA|TRBV6-5|TRBJ2-2
CASSPGYTGELFF
TGTGCCAGCAGCCCTGGGTACACCGGGGAGCTGTTTTTT
>TRBD1|many|TRBV6-6|TRBJ2-3
CASSSLGGGTDTQYF
TGTGCCAGCAGTTCCTTAGGGGGCGGCACAGATACGCAGTATTTT
>NA|NA|TRBV30|TRBJ2-3
CAWSPSGSPSTDTQYF
TGTGCCTGGAGCCCCAGCGGGTCACCTAGCACAGATACGCAGTATTTT
>NA|NA|TRBV7-3|TRBJ2-7
CASSPSAAPGEQYF
TGTGCCAGCAGCCCTTCGGCAGCCCCTGGCGAGCAGTACTTC
>NA|NA|TRBV27|TRBJ2-7
CASRSLHEQYF
TGTGCCAGCAGATCTTTACACGAGCAGTACTTC
>TRBD2|NA|TRBV28|TRBJ2-5
CASRTSGGALETQYF
TGTGCCAGCAGGACTAGCGGGGGGGCCTTGGAGACCCAGTACTTC
>TRBD1|NA|TRBV29-1|TRBJ1-1
CSAEGDRVIEAFF
TGCAGCGCCGAGGGGGACAGGGTAATTGAAGCTTTCTTT